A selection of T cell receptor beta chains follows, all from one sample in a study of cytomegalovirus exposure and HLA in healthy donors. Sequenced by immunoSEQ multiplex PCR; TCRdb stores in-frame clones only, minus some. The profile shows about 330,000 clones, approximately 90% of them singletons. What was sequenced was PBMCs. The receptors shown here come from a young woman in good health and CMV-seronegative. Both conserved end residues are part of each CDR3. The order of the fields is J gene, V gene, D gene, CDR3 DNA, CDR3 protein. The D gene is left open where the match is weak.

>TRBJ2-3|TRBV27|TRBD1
TGTGCCAGCAAAGGGACAGGGGTAGGCTGGGCTAGCACAGATACGCAGTATTTT
CASKGTGVGWASTDTQYF
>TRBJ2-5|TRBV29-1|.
TGCAGCGTTGGGCAGGGCTCGGAGACCCAGTACTTC
CSVGQGSETQYF
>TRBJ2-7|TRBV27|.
TGTGCCAGCAGTATTTCCGGGACTGTCTACGAGCAGTACTTC
CASSISGTVYEQYF
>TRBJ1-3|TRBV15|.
TGTGCCACCAGCATCGGGGGGCACGGAAACACCATATATTTT
CATSIGGHGNTIYF
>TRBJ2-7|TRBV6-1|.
TGTGCCAGCTCCCCAGGAGGCAGAACCTACGAGCAGTACTTC
CASSPGGRTYEQYF
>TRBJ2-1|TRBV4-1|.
TGCGCCAGCGGGAGAGACACCTACAATGAGCAGTTCTTC
CASGRDTYNEQFF
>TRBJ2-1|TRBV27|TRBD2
TGTGCCAGCAGTCTATGGGGGACTAGCGGGAGCGGGGGGGAGCAGTTCTTC
CASSLWGTSGSGGEQFF
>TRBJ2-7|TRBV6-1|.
TGTGCCAGCAGTTATAGACAGGAAACCTACGAGCAGTACTTC
CASSYRQETYEQYF
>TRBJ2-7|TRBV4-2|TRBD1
TGTGCCAGCAGCCCGGAAAGACAGGGCGCCTACGAGCAGTACTTC
CASSPERQGAYEQYF
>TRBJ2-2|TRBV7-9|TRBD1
TGTGCCAGCAGCTCAGGGACAGGGGGCACCGGGGAGCTGTTTTTT
CASSSGTGGTGELFF
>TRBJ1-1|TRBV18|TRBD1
TGTGCCAGCTCCCCGGGAGATGACAGGGCTGAAGCTTTCTTT
CASSPGDDRAEAFF